The subject of this entry is one TCR beta chain. This record belongs to a study of blood T cell repertoires in COVID-19. CDR3 length equals 14 residues. J gave up 2 bases and V 5 bases, and 5 bases lay outside the gene matches. Germline V gene sequence: CDR1 SGHTA, CDR2 FQGNSA. Repertoires were generated with immunoSEQ multiplex PCR, while TCRdb's copy carries only in-frame clones and drops some. This sample has about 100,000 clones, with 70% to 80% found just once. The material sequenced was peripheral blood. The source is a man in his 60s with active or convalescent COVID-19. The genes are TRBV7-2 and TRBJ2-7; 8 nucleotides match TRBD2. CDR3 in DNA: TGTGCCAGCAGCGCATTAGCGGGAACCTACGAGCAGTACTTC. This gives the protein CASSALAGTYEQYF.